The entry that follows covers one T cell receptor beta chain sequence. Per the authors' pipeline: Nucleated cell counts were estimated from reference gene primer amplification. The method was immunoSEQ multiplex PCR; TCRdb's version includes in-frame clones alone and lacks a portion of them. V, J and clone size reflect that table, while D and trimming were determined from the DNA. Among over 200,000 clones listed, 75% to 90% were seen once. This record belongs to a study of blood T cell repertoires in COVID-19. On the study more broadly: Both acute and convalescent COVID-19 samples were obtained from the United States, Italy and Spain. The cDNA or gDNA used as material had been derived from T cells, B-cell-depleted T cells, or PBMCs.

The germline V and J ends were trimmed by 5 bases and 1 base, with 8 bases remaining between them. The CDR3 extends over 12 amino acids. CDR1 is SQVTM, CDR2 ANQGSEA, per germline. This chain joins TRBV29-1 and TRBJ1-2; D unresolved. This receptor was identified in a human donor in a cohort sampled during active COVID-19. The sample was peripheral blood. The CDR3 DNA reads TGCAGCGTTCTAGACGGTAACTATGGCTACACCTTC. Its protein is CSVLDGNYGYTF.